The 13 T cell receptor beta chains below were found in one sample sequenced in a study of blood T cells in healthy people across ages. For the second PCR, which ran for roughly 6 to 12 cycles, a sample-barcoded 5' primer and a J-beta primer mix were used. TCRdb recomputed calls from the 5' RACE reads with MiXCR, one row per CDR3 protein. The data hold 600,000 to 1,000,000 distinct CDR3 sequences, with 20% to 30% observed a single time. These records were also assigned to another study, of T cells of mothers and their children.

The sample was blood. These receptor sequences come from a boy aged 10-17 years in good health.

V is TRBV28 and J is TRBJ2-7; D tentatively fits TRBD1 or TRBD2 (5 bases each). The CDR3 spans 13 residues. Germline CDR1 MDHEN, CDR2 SYDVKM. Trimming stripped 4 bases from V and 5 bases from J, with 12 bases between. The CDR3 sequence is CASSSLGVNEQYF. CDR3 coding DNA: TGTGCCAGCAGTTCCCTGGGGGTCAACGAGCAGTACTTC.

The CDR3: CASSLPRRETTDTQYF. Written as DNA, the CDR3 is TGTGCCAGCAGCTTACCGAGGCGGGAGACAACAGATACGCAGTATTTT. The chain recombines TRBV11-1 with TRBJ2-3; 7 bases are shared with TRBD2. V lost 2 bases and J lost 3; bases outside the gene matches: 8. Per germline, CDR1 SGHAT and CDR2 FQDESV (reference sequence). CDR3 length equals 16 residues.

J is TRBJ1-4 and V is TRBV7-9, with D unclear. The CDR3 consists of 16 residues. Trimming pared 5 bases from V and 8 bases from J, leaving 21 bases between. Germline CDR1 is SEHNR and CDR2 is FQNEAQ (reference sequence). This CDR3 reads CASSEPGSSYGEKLFF. The CDR3 nucleotides read TGTGCCAGCAGCGAGCCCGGGTCGAGCTATGGCGAAAAACTGTTTTTT.

This clonotype has ten or more counts. V and J are TRBV7-3 and TRBJ1-1, with TRBD1 matching 8 bases. The CDR3 covers 14 residues. From germline, CDR1 is SGHTA and CDR2 FQGTGA. V shed 2 bases and J 4 bases; nucleotides not matched to a gene: 3. The CDR3 DNA reads TGTGCCAGCAGCTTACAGGGGGCTGGCACTGAAGCTTTCTTT. This codes for CASSLQGAGTEAFF.

The chain links TRBV27 to TRBJ1-5; D perhaps matches TRBD1 (5 bases). CDR1 and CDR2 from the germline V gene are MNHEY and SMNVEV (reference sequence). The CDR3 spans 13 residues. V shed 8 bases and J shed 3 bases, with 11 bases lying between them. The CDR3 DNA sequence: TGTGCCAGCGCCGGAGGGGTCAATCAGCCCCAGCATTTT. This sequence encodes CASAGGVNQPQHF.

With regard to this clonotype: One end of the junction varies from germline; a read error may be responsible. The chain links TRBV4-3 to TRBJ2-7; 8 bases are shared with TRBD2. This CDR3 is 13 amino acids long. Germline V CDR1 and CDR2: LGHNA, YSLEER. The CDR3 DNA sequence: TGCACCAGCAGCCTGGGACTAGCCTACGAGCAGTACTTC. It yields the protein CTSSLGLAYEQYF.

This clonotype was counted between two and nine times. The genes are TRBV28 and TRBJ1-1, with D unresolved. The CDR3 sequence is 14 residues long. Trimming left V 1 base short and J 3 bases short, with 9 bases between. Germline CDR1 is MDHEN and CDR2 is SYDVKM. The CDR3 spells CASSLFRVHTEAFF. In DNA form, the CDR3 reads TGTGCCAGCAGTTTATTTAGGGTACACACTGAAGCTTTCTTT.

There are a few counts of this clonotype. V and J are TRBV3-1 and TRBJ1-2; D is ambiguous. This CDR3 comprises 13 residues. Germline V gives CDR1 LGHDT, CDR2 YNNKEL (reference sequence). V lost 2 bases and J 6 bases, leaving 10 bases between the germline ends. The CDR3 DNA reads as TGTGCCAGCAGCCAATTGGGTTCGGATGGCTACACCTTC. Translated: CASSQLGSDGYTF.

The sample holds a few counts of this clonotype. The chain recombines TRBV7-6 with TRBJ2-2; 7 nucleotides match TRBD2. The germline V gene encodes CDR1 SGHVS and CDR2 FNYEAQ. The CDR3 runs 13 residues. V lost 8 bases, J lost 4 bases, and 4 bases stayed unmatched. CDR3 in amino acids: CASQGGSTGELFF. The DNA for the CDR3 is TGTGCCAGCCAAGGCGGGAGCACCGGGGAGCTGTTTTTT.

This clonotype has just a few counts. The V gene is TRBV15, the J gene TRBJ2-3; D may be TRBD1 (5 bases). Trimming shortened V by 2 bases and J by 6 bases, and 24 bases separated the two germline ends. In germline, CDR1 is LNHNV, CDR2 YYDKDF (reference sequence). The CDR3 runs 18 residues. Here the CDR3 reads CATSRLPRQSSEADTQYF. DNA for the CDR3: TGTGCCACCAGCAGACTTCCGAGACAGTCCTCTGAGGCGGATACGCAGTATTTT.

This clonotype was detected only a few times. The chain links TRBV28 to TRBJ2-5; TRBD2 might be the D (6 bases). V gave up 8 bases and J gave up 3 bases, with 22 bases separating them. From germline, CDR1 is MDHEN and CDR2 SYDVKM. There are 16 residues in the CDR3. CDR3 bases: TGTGCCAGCCCTACTCGCGGGAAGACAGAAAAAGAGACCCAGTACTTC. Translation: CASPTRGKTEKETQYF. Based on the CDR3 plus reference TRBV28 and TRBJ2-5, the full variable domain is DVKVTQSSRYLVKRTGEKVFLECVQDMDHENMFWYRQDPGLGLRLIYFSYDVKMKEKGDIPEGYSVSREKKERFSLILESASTNQTSMYLCASPTRGKTEKETQYFGPGTRLLVL.

The rearrangement joins TRBV28 to TRBJ2-6, with TRBD2 as a possible D gene (5 bases). Germline CDR1 reads MDHEN; CDR2 reads SYDVKM. The germline V and J ends were trimmed by 4 bases and 2 bases, with 9 bases remaining between them. The CDR3 covers 15 residues. The CDR3 reads CASSSQAAGANVLTF. CDR3 nucleotides: TGTGCCAGCAGTTCGCAAGCGGCTGGGGCCAACGTCCTGACTTTC.

The genes are TRBV28 and TRBJ1-5; D ambiguous. Trimming shortened V by 6 bases and J by 3 bases, and 18 bases separated the two germline ends. Germline lookup yields CDR1 MDHEN and CDR2 SYDVKM. The CDR3 is 16 amino acids. This chain's CDR3 is CASRPPWEGDNQPQHF. CDR3 DNA: TGTGCCAGCAGACCCCCGTGGGAGGGAGACAATCAGCCCCAGCATTTT.